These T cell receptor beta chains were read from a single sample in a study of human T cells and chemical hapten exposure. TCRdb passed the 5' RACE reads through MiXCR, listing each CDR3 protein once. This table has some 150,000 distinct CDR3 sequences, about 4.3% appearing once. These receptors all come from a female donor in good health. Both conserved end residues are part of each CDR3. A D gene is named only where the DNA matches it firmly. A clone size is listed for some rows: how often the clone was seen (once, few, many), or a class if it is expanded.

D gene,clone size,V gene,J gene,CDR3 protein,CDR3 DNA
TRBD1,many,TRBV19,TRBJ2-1,CASSSPGQGAYNEQFF,TGTGCCAGTAGTTCACCGGGACAGGGGGCCTACAATGAGCAGTTCTTC
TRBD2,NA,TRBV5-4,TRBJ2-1,CASSWGLAGGHYNEQFF,TGTGCCAGCAGCTGGGGACTAGCGGGGGGGCATTACAATGAGCAGTTCTTC
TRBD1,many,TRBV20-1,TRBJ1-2,CSAQGDRPYGYTF,TGCAGTGCCCAGGGGGACAGACCTTATGGCTACACCTTC
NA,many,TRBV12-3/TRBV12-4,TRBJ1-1,CASSPYVGTEAFF,TGTGCCAGCAGCCCCTATGTGGGCACTGAAGCTTTCTTT
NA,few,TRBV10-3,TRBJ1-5,CASNNNGGQPQHF,TGTGCCAGCAACAATAACGGGGGGCAGCCCCAGCATTTT
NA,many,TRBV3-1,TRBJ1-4,CASSQDWSGSTNEKLFF,TGTGCCAGCAGCCAAGATTGGTCGGGATCAACTAATGAAAAACTGTTTTTT
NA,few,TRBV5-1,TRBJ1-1,CASSPLGLQGPDTEAFF,TGCGCCAGCAGCCCCCTTGGGTTACAGGGTCCGGACACTGAAGCTTTCTTT
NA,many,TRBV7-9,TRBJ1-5,CASSLGGTDLNQPQHF,TGTGCCAGCAGCTTAGGCGGGACGGACCTCAATCAGCCCCAGCATTTT
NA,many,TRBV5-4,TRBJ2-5,CASGVVETQYF,TGTGCCAGCGGGGTAGTCGAGACCCAGTACTTC
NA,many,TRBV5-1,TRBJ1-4,CASSATRRNEKLFF,TGCGCCAGCAGCGCGACTCGGCGTAATGAAAAACTGTTTTTT
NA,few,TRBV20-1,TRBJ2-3,CSARDCTDTQYF,TGCAGTGCGCGGGACTGCACAGATACGCAGTATTTT
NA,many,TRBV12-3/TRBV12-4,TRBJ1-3,CASSSRHDSGNTIYF,TGTGCCAGCAGTTCTAGACATGACTCTGGAAACACCATATATTTT
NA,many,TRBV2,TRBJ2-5,CASSEGGLGGPETQYF,TGTGCCAGCAGTGAAGGTGGGCTAGGGGGGCCAGAGACCCAGTACTTC
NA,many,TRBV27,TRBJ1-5,CASGDGSNQPQHF,TGTGCCAGCGGAGACGGTTCCAATCAGCCCCAGCATTTT
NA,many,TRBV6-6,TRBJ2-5,CASALGETQYF,TGTGCCAGCGCCCTGGGGGAGACCCAGTACTTC
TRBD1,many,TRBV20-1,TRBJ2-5,CSARSGTGEETQYF,TGCAGTGCTAGGTCCGGGACAGGGGAAGAGACCCAGTACTTC
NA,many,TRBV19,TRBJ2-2,CASSPQGSGTGELFF,TGTGCCAGTAGTCCTCAGGGTAGTGGCACCGGGGAGCTGTTTTTT
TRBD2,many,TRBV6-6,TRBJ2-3,CASSPGLANMYTQYF,TGTGCCAGCAGCCCGGGACTAGCGAATATGTATACGCAGTATTTT
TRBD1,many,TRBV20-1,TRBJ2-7,CSAPGQGAYEQYF,TGCAGTGCGCCGGGACAGGGGGCATACGAGCAGTACTTC
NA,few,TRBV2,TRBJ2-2,CASRDQGVRTTGELFF,TGTGCCAGCAGGGACCAGGGAGTCCGAACGACCGGGGAGCTGTTTTTT
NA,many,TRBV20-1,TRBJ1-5,CSARDSFQPQHF,TGCAGTGCTAGAGATTCATTCCAGCCCCAGCATTTT
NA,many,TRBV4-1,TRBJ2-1,CASSQVGRLGIYNEQFF,TGCGCCAGCAGCCAAGTTGGCCGACTGGGGATCTACAATGAGCAGTTCTTC
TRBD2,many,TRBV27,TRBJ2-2,CASSFSGGLGTGELFF,TGTGCCAGCAGTTTTAGCGGGGGGCTCGGCACCGGGGAGCTGTTTTTT
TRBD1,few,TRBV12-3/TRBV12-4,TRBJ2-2,CASRRQGNTGELFF,TGTGCCAGCAGAAGACAGGGAAACACCGGGGAGCTGTTTTTT
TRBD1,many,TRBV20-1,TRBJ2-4,CSAAGQGKNIQYF,TGCAGTGCGGCGGGACAGGGTAAAAACATTCAGTACTTC
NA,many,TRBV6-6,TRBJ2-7,CASGRTGSEQYF,TGTGCCAGCGGGAGAACGGGGAGCGAGCAGTACTTC
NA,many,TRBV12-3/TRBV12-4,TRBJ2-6,CASNLRSSGANVLTF,TGTGCCAGCAACCTTAGAAGCTCTGGGGCCAACGTCCTGACTTTC
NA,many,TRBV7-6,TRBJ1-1,CASSLSPGENTEAFF,TGTGCCAGCAGCTTATCCCCAGGGGAAAACACTGAAGCTTTCTTT
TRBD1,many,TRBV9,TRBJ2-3,CASSNRGTSTDTQYF,TGTGCCAGCAGCAACAGGGGCACGAGCACAGATACGCAGTATTTT
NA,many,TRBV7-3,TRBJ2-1,CASSLYGGAFNEQFF,TGTGCCAGCAGCTTATATGGGGGGGCATTCAATGAGCAGTTCTTC
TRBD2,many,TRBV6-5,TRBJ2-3,CASRLFAGGGTDTQYF,TGTGCCAGCAGGCTTTTTGCGGGGGGGGGCACAGATACGCAGTATTTT
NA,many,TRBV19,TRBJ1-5,CASSIGENQPQHF,TGTGCCAGTAGTATAGGGGAAAATCAGCCCCAGCATTTT
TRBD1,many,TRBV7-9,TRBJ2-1,CASASLQGGYNEQFF,TGTGCCAGCGCCTCCTTACAGGGGGGCTACAATGAGCAGTTCTTC
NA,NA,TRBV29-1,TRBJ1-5,CSVGDISNQPQHF,TGCAGCGTTGGGGACATTAGCAATCAGCCCCAGCATTTT
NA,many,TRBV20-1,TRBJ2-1,CSARTSSYNEQFF,TGCAGTGCTAGAACGAGCTCCTACAATGAGCAGTTCTTC
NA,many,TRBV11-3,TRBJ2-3,CASSLGRGGHTDTQYF,TGTGCCAGCAGCTTAGGTCGTGGGGGTCACACAGATACGCAGTATTTT
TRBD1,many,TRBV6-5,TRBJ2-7,CASSSLTGSGEQYF,TGTGCCAGCAGTTCTCTGACAGGGTCGGGCGAGCAGTACTTC
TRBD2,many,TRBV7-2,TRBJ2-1,CASSLVPMTSGANEQFF,TGTGCCAGCAGCTTAGTCCCCATGACTAGCGGGGCGAATGAGCAGTTCTTC
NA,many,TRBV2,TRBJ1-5,CASSVPGPLYQPQHF,TGTGCCAGCAGTGTTCCAGGTCCTTTATATCAGCCCCAGCATTTT
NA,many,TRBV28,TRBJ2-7,CASSLRWNEQYF,TGTGCCAGCAGCCTCCGTTGGAACGAGCAGTACTTC
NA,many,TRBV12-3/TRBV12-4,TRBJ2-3,CASSFLASWTQYF,TGTGCCAGCAGTTTCCTGGCCAGCTGGACGCAGTATTTT
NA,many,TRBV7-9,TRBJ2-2,CASSFGGLLTGELFF,TGTGCCAGCAGCTTCGGGGGGCTGCTCACCGGGGAGCTGTTTTTT
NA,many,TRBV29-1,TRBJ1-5,CSVREGQNNQPQHF,TGCAGCGTGAGGGAAGGTCAGAACAATCAGCCCCAGCATTTT
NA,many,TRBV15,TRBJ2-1,CAIGDMRRTINEQFF,TGTGCCATTGGGGATATGAGACGGACAATCAATGAGCAGTTCTTC
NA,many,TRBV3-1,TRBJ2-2,CASSQDWNTGELFF,TGTGCCAGCAGCCAAGATTGGAACACCGGGGAGCTGTTTTTT
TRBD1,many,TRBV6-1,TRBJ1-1,CASILDRGLGNAHGEAFF,TGTGCCAGCATCCTGGACAGGGGGTTGGGGAATGCGCATGGTGAAGCTTTCTTT
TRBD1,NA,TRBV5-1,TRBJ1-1,CASSRDSGNTEAFF,TGCGCCAGCAGTAGGGACAGTGGGAACACTGAAGCTTTCTTT
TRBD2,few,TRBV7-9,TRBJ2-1,CASSFGTRAVGEQFF,TGTGCCAGCAGCTTTGGGACTAGAGCGGTCGGTGAGCAGTTCTTC
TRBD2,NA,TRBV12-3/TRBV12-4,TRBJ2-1,CASTKTSGGIGNEQFF,TGTGCCAGCACCAAGACTAGCGGGGGGATTGGGAATGAGCAGTTCTTC
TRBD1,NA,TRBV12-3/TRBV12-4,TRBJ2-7,CASRLQGSSYEQYF,TGTGCCAGCAGACTACAGGGGAGTTCCTACGAGCAGTACTTC
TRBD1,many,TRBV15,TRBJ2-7,CATSRDRGDEQYF,TGTGCCACCAGCAGGGACAGGGGCGACGAGCAGTACTTC
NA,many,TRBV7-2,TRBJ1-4,CASSLAAAADEKLFF,TGTGCCAGCAGCTTAGCGGCAGCGGCTGATGAAAAACTGTTTTTT
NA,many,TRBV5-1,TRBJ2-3,CASSLAGGEDTQYF,TGCGCCAGCAGCTTGGCCGGGGGAGAAGATACGCAGTATTTT
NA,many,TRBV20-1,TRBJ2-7,CSAPVRGASYEQYF,TGCAGTGCACCAGTCCGGGGGGCCTCCTACGAGCAGTACTTC